The T cell receptor (beta chain) under discussion was sequenced for a study of Ad26.COV2.S vaccination and SARS-CoV-2 variants. Background on the study: It was the COV1001 Ad26.COV2.S trial arm that included the donor.

Data came from immunoSEQ multiplex PCR; TCRdb stores just in-frame clones and leaves some out. The table includes some 480,000 clones, around 88% detected once. The study, taken as a whole, reports: Reports say spike-specific CD8+ and CD4+ T cell responses covered substantial breadth after vaccination. Greater spike-specific TCR breadth was seen in vaccine recipients than in placebo recipients. Total T cell responses may have been underestimated by the TCR breadth and depth analyses.

Notes on this clone: Its antigen remains unidentified.

Germline V gives CDR1 SGHVS, CDR2 FQNEAQ. The CDR3 has 17 amino acids. Trimming removed 3 bases from V and 0 bases from J, with 15 bases in between. As to treatment: 15 to 20 received Ad26.COV2.S at low or high dose, single or two shots; several received placebo; per-sample allocation not given. All samples were drawn on day 63, counting from the first vaccine or placebo injection. Sequenced here: peripheral blood, sampled in a trial of Ad26.COV2.S vaccine versus placebo. The TCR sequence derives from a person between 18 and 59 years old who received the Ad26.COV2.S COVID-19 vaccine or a placebo. The genes are TRBV7-8 and TRBJ1-5; D is perhaps TRBD1 (6 bases). CDR3 sequence: CASSLNRVDYSNQPQHF. In DNA, the CDR3 is TGTGCCAGCAGCTTGAACAGGGTGGATTATAGCAATCAGCCCCAGCATTTT. Drawing the rest from reference TRBV7-8 and TRBJ1-5, the complete variable domain is GAGVSQSPRYKVAKRGQDVALRCDPISGHVSLFWYQQALGQGPEFLTYFQNEAQLDKSGLPSDRFFAERPEGSVSTLKIQRTQQEDSAVYLCASSLNRVDYSNQPQHFGDGTRLSIL.